This TCR beta chain stems from a study of cytomegalovirus exposure and HLA in healthy donors. Study in general: Around 83% of approximately 400 genotyped donors fell in the Caucasian-associated ancestry cluster. Findings and limits, study-wide: In a later analysis, TCR beta V- and J-gene trimming was associated with a missense DCLRE1C variant.

The ends lost 5 bases at V and 2 bases at J; junction bases unmatched: 8. The length of the CDR3 is 15 residues. The germline V gene has CDR1 SGHTA and CDR2 FQGNSA. Use of 60 Vbeta and 13 Jbeta primers characterized the PCR. Sequencing used immunoSEQ multiplex PCR; TCRdb keeps in-frame clones, though not all of them. The sample records about 150,000 clones, approximately 80% being singletons. Samples came from healthy bone marrow donors. On this clone: Its antigen remains unidentified.

This TCR was recovered from a woman aged 35 to 49 in good health and CMV-seropositive. The V call is TRBV7-2, the J call TRBJ2-7; 8 bases map to TRBD2. The sample consisted of PBMCs. CDR3 nucleotide sequence: TGTGCCAGCAGCCTCGCGGGGGGTCGAGCCTACGAGCAGTACTTC. Amino acid sequence: CASSLAGGRAYEQYF.